The TCR beta chain described here comes from a study of blood T cell repertoires in COVID-19. On the study more broadly: Sample material is recorded as cDNA or gDNA derived from T cells, B-cell-depleted T cells, or PBMCs.

A word on this clone: Other nucleotide sequences from this sample produce the same CDR3.

Clones were sequenced by immunoSEQ multiplex PCR, and TCRdb holds only the in-frame ones, with some missing. Among under 350,000 clones listed, roughly nine tenths were seen once. Material for sequencing was PBMCs or T cells enriched from blood (not recorded which). This clonotype originated in a man aged 55-75 years who had recovered from COVID-19.

The CDR3 sequence: CASSLGGQATEAFF. As DNA, the CDR3 is TGCGCCAGCAGCTTGGGTGGACAGGCCACTGAAGCTTTCTTT. The chain joins TRBV5-1 to TRBJ1-1, with 7 bases that match TRBD1. Trimming took 0 bases from V and 4 from J; bases not matched to a gene: 3. This CDR3 has 14 amino acids. The germline V gene encodes CDR1 SGHRS and CDR2 YFSETQ.